The 10 T cell receptor beta chains in this list originate from one sample, sequenced in a study of blood T cell repertoires in COVID-19. Using immunoSEQ multiplex PCR, the repertoire was profiled, and TCRdb retains in-frame clones only, with some absent. The sample yields some 220,000 clones, approximately 80% seen once. Sequenced: peripheral blood. The receptors derive from a human donor in a cohort sampled during active COVID-19.

The chain uses TRBV10-3 and TRBJ2-1; TRBD1 agrees at 8 bases. Germline loops: CDR1 ENHRY, CDR2 SYGVKD. V trimming: 6 bases; J trimming: 6 bases; junction bases outside the gene matches: 13. The CDR3 is 16 residues long. The CDR3: CAISLQDREIGNEQFF. For the CDR3, the DNA is TGTGCCATCAGCCTGCAGGACAGGGAGATCGGCAATGAGCAGTTCTTC.

V is TRBV12-3 or TRBV12-4 and J is TRBJ1-5; 9 bases match TRBD1. V was clipped by 5 bases and J by 15 bases; unmatched bases: 8. The CDR3 extends over 12 amino acids. CDR3 loop: CASSPGQGKRHF. In DNA form, the CDR3 reads TGTGCCAGCAGTCCCGGACAGGGGAAAAGGCATTTT.

The chain joins TRBV4-1 to TRBJ1-5; D uncertain. Between the trimmed V and J ends, which lost 1 base and 0 bases, there was a span of 10 bases. Germline loops: CDR1 MGHRA, CDR2 YSYEKL. The CDR3 runs to 16 residues. The CDR3 loop reads CASSQAYSYSNQPQHF. The CDR3 DNA follows: TGCGCCAGCAGCCAAGCTTACAGTTATAGCAATCAGCCCCAGCATTTT.

V is TRBV2 and J is TRBJ2-1; 9 nucleotides line up with TRBD1. With 5 bases clipped from V and 4 bases from J, the junction kept 3 bases outside the gene matches. Germline V CDR1 and CDR2: SNHLY, FYNNEI. This CDR3 is built from 14 residues. The CDR3 spells CASSRQGGYNEQFF. In nucleotides, the CDR3 is TGTGCCAGCAGTCGACAGGGGGGGTACAATGAGCAGTTCTTC.

V and J are TRBV7-2 and TRBJ2-7, with D maybe TRBD2 (7 bases). CDR1 is SGHTA, CDR2 FQGNSA, per germline. The CDR3 runs to 15 residues. The V end lost 4 bases, the J end lost 6 bases, and 19 bases lay between the germline ends. CDR3: CASSSTVAGEGEQYF. CDR3 nucleotides: TGTGCCAGCAGCTCTACCGTGGCAGGGGAGGGCGAGCAGTACTTC.

The chain couples TRBV12-3 or TRBV12-4 to TRBJ1-1; D perhaps matches TRBD1 (6 bases). The CDR3 covers 13 residues. V was trimmed by 8 bases and J by 3 bases, leaving 13 bases between them. The CDR3 loop is CASGPGVHTEAFF. The CDR3 coding sequence is TGTGCCAGCGGTCCAGGGGTACACACTGAAGCTTTCTTT.

V usage is TRBV6-5 and J usage is TRBJ2-7; no clear D. The germline CDR1 and CDR2 sequences are MNHEY and SVGAGI. V was cut by 0 bases and J by 0 bases, with 12 bases left in between. CDR3 length: 16 residues. The CDR3 is CASSYSLRSSSYEQYF. Here the CDR3 DNA reads TGTGCCAGCAGTTACTCATTACGGTCGAGCTCCTACGAGCAGTACTTC.

V and J are TRBV9 and TRBJ2-1, with 10 bases identical to TRBD1. The trim removed 0 bases at V and 3 bases at J, leaving 6 bases unmatched. This CDR3 contains 17 residues. Germline loops: CDR1 SGDLS, CDR2 YYNGEE. CDR3 sequence: CASSVGQGQGFYNEQFF. The CDR3, as DNA: TGTGCCAGCAGCGTAGGTCAGGGACAGGGGTTCTACAATGAGCAGTTCTTC.

The rearrangement joins TRBV7-9 to TRBJ2-2; tentative D call: TRBD2 (6 bases). Per germline, CDR1 SEHNR and CDR2 FQNEAQ (reference sequence). V lost 3 bases, J lost 0 bases, and 8 bases lay in between. The CDR3 is 15 amino acids. CDR3 in amino acids: CASSFQRANTGELFF. The CDR3 region has the DNA TGTGCCAGCAGCTTTCAGCGGGCGAACACCGGGGAGCTGTTTTTT.

The genes are TRBV7-9 and TRBJ2-1, with 12 nucleotides matching TRBD2. V lost 3 bases and J lost 3; bases outside the gene matches: 6. This CDR3 has 17 residues. The germline V gene has CDR1 SEHNR and CDR2 FQNEAQ (reference sequence). The CDR3 bases are TGTGCCAGCAGCTTGCTTGTGACTAGCGGGAGCTACAATGAGCAGTTCTTC. Protein product: CASSLLVTSGSYNEQFF.